This T cell receptor (beta chain) is drawn from a study of T cells in Graves' hyperthyroidism and ophthalmopathy. Study results and caveats: In the analysis, a 13 V-J model separated ophthalmopathy from stable hyperthyroidism.

With 6 bases clipped from V and 6 bases from J, the junction kept 7 bases outside the gene matches. Germline CDR1 and CDR2: SNHLY and FYNNEI. The CDR3 sequence is 15 residues long. Orbital computed tomography and thyroid ultrasound, together with serum TRAb and thyroxine and clinical symptoms, were used for diagnoses. RNA transcripts provided the source from which TCR beta CDR3 regions were amplified. TCR CDR3 regions were first amplified by RT-PCR with HTBI primers. TCRdb passed the multiplex PCR reads through MiXCR, listing each CDR3 protein once. This table has 490,000 or so distinct CDR3 sequences, 40% to 55% appearing once. In this sample, this clonotype turned up many times. Its antigen is currently unknown.

This clonotype was obtained from an adult woman with Graves' disease, either hyperthyroidism or ophthalmopathy (not recorded which). Sequencing used peripheral blood or thyroid tissue (not recorded which). The rearrangement links TRBV2 to TRBJ1-5, with 11 nucleotides matching TRBD1. CDR3 amino acids: CASSPGGQGVQPQHF. The DNA of the CDR3 is TGTGCCAGCAGCCCCGGGGGACAGGGGGTTCAGCCCCAGCATTTT.